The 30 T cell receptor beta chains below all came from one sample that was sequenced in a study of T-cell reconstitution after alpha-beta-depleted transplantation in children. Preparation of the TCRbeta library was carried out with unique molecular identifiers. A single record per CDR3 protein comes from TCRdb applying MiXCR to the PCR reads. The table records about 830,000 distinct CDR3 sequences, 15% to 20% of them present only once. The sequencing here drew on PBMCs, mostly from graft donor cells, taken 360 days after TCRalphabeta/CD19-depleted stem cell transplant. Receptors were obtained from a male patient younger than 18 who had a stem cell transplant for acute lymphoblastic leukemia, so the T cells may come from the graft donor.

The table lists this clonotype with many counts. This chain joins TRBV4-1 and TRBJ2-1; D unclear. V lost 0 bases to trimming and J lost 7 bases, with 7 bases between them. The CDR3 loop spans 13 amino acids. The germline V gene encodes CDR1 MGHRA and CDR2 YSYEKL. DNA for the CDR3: TGCGCCAGCAGCCAAGAGTACTGGAATGAGCAGTTCTTC. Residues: CASSQEYWNEQFF.

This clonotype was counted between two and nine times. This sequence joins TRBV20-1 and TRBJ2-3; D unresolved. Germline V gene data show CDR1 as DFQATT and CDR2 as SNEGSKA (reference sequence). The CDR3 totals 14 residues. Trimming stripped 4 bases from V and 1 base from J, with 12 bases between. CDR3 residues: CSAMRSPRTDTQYF. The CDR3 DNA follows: TGCAGTGCTATGAGGTCCCCGCGCACAGATACGCAGTATTTT.

CDR3 residues: CASSPPDLQPTDTQYF. The CDR3 DNA reads TGTGCCAGCAGCCCCCCAGACCTTCAGCCCACAGATACGCAGTATTTT. The rearrangement joins TRBV3-1 to TRBJ2-3; D is unclear. Deletions cut 4 bases from V and 2 bases from J, with 16 bases between. CDR3 length: 16 amino acids. CDR1 is LGHDT and CDR2 is YNNKEL in the germline V gene (reference sequence).

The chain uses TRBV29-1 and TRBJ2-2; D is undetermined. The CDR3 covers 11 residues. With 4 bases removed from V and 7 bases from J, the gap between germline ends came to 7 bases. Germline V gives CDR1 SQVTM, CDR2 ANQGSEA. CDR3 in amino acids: CSVVGFGELFF. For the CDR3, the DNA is TGCAGCGTTGTAGGTTTCGGGGAGCTGTTTTTT.

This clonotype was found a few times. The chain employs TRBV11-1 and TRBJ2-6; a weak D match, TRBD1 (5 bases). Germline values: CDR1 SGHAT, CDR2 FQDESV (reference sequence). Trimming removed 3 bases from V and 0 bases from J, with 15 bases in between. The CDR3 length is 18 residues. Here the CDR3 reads CASSLGHPSFSGANVLTF. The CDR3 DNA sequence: TGTGCCAGCAGCTTGGGGCATCCTTCATTCTCTGGGGCCAACGTCCTGACTTTC.

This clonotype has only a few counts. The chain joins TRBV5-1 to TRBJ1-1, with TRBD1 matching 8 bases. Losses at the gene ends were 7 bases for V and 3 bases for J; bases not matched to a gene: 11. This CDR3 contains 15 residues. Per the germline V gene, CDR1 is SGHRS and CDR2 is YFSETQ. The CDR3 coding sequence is TGCGCCAGCGCTTACACCGGGACAGGCGACACTGAAGCTTTCTTT. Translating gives CASAYTGTGDTEAFF. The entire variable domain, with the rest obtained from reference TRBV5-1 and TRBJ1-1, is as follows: KAGVTQTPRYLIKTRGQQVTLSCSPISGHRSVSWYQQTPGQGLQFLFEYFSETQRNKGNFPGRFSGRQFSNSRSEMNVSTLELGDSALYLCASAYTGTGDTEAFFGQGTRLTVV.

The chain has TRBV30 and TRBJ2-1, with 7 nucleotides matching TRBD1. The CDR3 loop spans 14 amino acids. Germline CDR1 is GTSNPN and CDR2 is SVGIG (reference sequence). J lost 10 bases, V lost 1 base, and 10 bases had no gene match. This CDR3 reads CAWSGQGKTGEQFF. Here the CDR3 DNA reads TGTGCCTGGAGTGGACAGGGCAAAACTGGGGAGCAGTTCTTC.

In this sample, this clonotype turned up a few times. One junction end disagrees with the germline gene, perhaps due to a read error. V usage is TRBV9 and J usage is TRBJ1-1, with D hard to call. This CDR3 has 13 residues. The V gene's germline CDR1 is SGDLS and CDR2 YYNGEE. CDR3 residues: CASSVATGPEAVF. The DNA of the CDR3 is TGTGCCAGCAGCGTAGCTACGGGTCCTGAAGCTGTCTTT.

The DNA of the CDR3 is TGCAGTGCTAGTACGCTTGTACTAGCGGGAGTGGGCAATGAGCAGTTCTTC. Translated, it gives CSASTLVLAGVGNEQFF. V usage is TRBV20-1 and J usage is TRBJ2-1; TRBD2 aligns across 11 bases. V lost 3 bases and J lost 6; bases outside the gene matches: 13. CDR3 length equals 17 residues. The germline V gene encodes CDR1 DFQATT and CDR2 SNEGSKA (reference sequence).

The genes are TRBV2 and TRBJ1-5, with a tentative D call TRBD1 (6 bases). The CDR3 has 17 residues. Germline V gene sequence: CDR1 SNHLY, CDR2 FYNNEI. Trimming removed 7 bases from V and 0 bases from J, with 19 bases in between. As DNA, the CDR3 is TGTGCCAGCAAGCACTTACACAGGGATTATAGCAATCAGCCCCAGCATTTT. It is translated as CASKHLHRDYSNQPQHF.

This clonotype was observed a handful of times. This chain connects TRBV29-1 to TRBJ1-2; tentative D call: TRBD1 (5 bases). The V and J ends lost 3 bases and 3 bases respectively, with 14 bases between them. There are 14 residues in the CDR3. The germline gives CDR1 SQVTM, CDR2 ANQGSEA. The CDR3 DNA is TGCAGCGTTGAGGCCCCCCGGGGGGACTATGGCTACACCTTC. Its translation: CSVEAPRGDYGYTF.

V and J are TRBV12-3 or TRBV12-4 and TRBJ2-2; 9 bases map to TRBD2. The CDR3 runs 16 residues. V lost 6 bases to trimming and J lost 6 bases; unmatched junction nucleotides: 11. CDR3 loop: CASRNPREGLPGELFF. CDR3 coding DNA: TGTGCCAGCAGGAATCCGCGGGAGGGCCTGCCCGGGGAGCTGTTTTTT.

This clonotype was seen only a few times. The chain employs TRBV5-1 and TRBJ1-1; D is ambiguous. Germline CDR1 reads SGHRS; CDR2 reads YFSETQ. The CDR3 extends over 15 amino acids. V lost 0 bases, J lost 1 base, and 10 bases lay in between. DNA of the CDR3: TGCGCCAGCAGCTTGGTTTATAGGCGGAACACTGAAGCTTTCTTT. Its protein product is CASSLVYRRNTEAFF.

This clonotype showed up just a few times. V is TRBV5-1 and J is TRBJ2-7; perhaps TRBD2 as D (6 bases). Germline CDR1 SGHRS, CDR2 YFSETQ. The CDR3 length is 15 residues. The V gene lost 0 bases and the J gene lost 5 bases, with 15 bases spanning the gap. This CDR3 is CASSLAAGSYHEQYF. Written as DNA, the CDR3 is TGCGCCAGCAGCTTGGCGGCGGGAAGTTACCACGAGCAGTACTTC. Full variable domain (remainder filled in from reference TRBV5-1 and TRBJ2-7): KAGVTQTPRYLIKTRGQQVTLSCSPISGHRSVSWYQQTPGQGLQFLFEYFSETQRNKGNFPGRFSGRQFSNSRSEMNVSTLELGDSALYLCASSLAAGSYHEQYFGPGTRLTVT.

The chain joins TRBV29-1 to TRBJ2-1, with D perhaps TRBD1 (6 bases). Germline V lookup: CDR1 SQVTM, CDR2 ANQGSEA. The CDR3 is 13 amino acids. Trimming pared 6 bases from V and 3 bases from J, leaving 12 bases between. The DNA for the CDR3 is TGCAGCGTACCTACAGGGTTCTACAATGAGCAGTTCTTC. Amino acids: CSVPTGFYNEQFF.

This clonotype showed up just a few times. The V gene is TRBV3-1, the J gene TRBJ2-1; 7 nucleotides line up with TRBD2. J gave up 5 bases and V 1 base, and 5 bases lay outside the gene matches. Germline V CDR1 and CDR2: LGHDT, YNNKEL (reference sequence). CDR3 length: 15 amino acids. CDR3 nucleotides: TGTGCCAGCAGCCAAGGGCTAGCGGTCCACAATGAGCAGTTCTTC. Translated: CASSQGLAVHNEQFF.

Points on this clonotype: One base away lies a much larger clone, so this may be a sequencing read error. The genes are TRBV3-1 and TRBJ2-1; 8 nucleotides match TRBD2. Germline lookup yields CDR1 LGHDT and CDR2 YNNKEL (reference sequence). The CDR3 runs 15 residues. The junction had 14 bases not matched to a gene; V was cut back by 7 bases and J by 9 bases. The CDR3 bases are TGTGCCAGCACCCCACATCGAACTAGCGGTGGTGAGCAGTTCTTC. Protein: CASTPHRTSGGEQFF.

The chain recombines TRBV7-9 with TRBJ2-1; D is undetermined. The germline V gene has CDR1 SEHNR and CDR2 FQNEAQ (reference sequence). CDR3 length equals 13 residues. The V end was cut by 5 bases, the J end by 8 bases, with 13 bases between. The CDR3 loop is CASSESIGHEQFF. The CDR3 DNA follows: TGTGCCAGCAGCGAGTCCATAGGCCATGAGCAGTTCTTC.

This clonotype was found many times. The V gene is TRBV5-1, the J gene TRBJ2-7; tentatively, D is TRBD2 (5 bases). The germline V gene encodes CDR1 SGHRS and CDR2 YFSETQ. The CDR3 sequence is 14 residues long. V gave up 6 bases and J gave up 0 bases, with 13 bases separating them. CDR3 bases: TGCGCCAGCACCCTAGGAGGACTCTCCTACGAGCAGTACTTC. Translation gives CASTLGGLSYEQYF.

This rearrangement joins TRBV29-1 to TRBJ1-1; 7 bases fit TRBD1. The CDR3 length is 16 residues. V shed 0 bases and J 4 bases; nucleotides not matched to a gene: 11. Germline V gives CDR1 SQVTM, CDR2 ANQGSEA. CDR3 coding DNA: TGCAGCGTTGAAGACCCGACAGGGCGGGTCTCCACTGAAGCTTTCTTT. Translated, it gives CSVEDPTGRVSTEAFF.

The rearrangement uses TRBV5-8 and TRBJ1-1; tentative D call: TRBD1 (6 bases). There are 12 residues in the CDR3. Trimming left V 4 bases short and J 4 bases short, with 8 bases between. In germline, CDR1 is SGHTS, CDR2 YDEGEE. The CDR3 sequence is CASSRRGTEAFF. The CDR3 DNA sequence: TGTGCCAGCAGCCGCAGGGGCACTGAAGCTTTCTTT.

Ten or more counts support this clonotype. This CDR3 is CASSLWTSGYEQYF. In nucleotides, the CDR3 is TGTGCCAGCAGCTTATGGACTAGCGGGTACGAGCAGTACTTC. This rearrangement joins TRBV7-7 to TRBJ2-7, with TRBD2 matching over 11 bases. The germline CDR1 and CDR2 sequences are SSHAT and FNYEAQ (reference sequence). The CDR3 has 14 amino acids. Losses at the gene ends were 2 bases for V and 4 bases for J; bases not matched to a gene: 1.

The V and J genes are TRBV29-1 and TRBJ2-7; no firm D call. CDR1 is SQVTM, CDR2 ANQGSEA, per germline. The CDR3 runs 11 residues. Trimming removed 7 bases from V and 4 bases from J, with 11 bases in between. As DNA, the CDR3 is TGCAGCGCCCTTGACTCATACGAGCAGTACTTC. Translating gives CSALDSYEQYF.

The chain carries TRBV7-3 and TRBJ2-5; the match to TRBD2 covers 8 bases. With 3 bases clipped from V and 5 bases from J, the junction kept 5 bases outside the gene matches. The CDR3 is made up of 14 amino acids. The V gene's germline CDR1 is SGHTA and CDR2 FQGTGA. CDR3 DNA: TGTGCCAGCAGCTTTTTAGGGACTAGGGAGACCCAGTACTTC. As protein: CASSFLGTRETQYF. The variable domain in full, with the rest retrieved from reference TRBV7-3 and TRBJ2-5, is GAGVSQTPSNKVTEKGKYVELRCDPISGHTALYWYRQSLGQGPEFLIYFQGTGAADDSGLPNDRFFAVRPEGSVSTLKIQRTERGDSAVYLCASSFLGTRETQYFGPGTRLLVL.

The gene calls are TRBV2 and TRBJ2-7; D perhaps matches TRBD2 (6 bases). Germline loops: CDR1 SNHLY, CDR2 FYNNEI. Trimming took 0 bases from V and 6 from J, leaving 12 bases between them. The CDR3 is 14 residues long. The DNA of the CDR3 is TGTGCCAGCAGTGAAGCGCGGGGCGGCTCCGAGCAGTACTTC. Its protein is CASSEARGGSEQYF.

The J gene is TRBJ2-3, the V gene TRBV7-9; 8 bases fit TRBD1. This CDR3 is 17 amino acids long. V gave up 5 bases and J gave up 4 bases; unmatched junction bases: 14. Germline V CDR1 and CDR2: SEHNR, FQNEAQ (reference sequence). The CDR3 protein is CASSPPGATGVPDTQYF. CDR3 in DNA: TGTGCCAGCAGCCCCCCTGGCGCGACAGGGGTCCCAGATACGCAGTATTTT.

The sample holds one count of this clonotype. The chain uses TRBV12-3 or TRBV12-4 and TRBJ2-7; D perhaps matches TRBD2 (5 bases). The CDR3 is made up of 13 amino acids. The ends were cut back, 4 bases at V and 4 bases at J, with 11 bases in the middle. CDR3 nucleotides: TGTGCCAGCAGTTGGGGAGACCGATACGAGCAGTACTTC. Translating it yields CASSWGDRYEQYF.

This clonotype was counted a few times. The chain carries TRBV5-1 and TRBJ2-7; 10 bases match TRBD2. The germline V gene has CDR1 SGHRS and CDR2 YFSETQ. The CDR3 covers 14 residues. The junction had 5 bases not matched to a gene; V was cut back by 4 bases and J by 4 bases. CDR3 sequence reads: CASSRTSGLYEQYF. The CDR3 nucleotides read TGCGCCAGCAGCCGGACTAGCGGACTTTACGAGCAGTACTTC.

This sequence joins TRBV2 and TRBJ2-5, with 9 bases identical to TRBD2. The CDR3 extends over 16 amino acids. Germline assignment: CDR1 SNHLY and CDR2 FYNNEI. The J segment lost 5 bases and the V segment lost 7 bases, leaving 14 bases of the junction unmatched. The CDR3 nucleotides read TGTGCCAGCAAGAACCCTGTAGCGGGAGTGCGGGAGACCCAGTACTTC. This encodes CASKNPVAGVRETQYF. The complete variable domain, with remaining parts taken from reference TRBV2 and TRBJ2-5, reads EPEVTQTPSHQVTQMGQEVILRCVPISNHLYFYWYRQILGQKVEFLVSFYNNEISEKSEIFDDQFSVERPDGSNFTLKIRSTKLEDSAMYFCASKNPVAGVRETQYFGPGTRLLVL.

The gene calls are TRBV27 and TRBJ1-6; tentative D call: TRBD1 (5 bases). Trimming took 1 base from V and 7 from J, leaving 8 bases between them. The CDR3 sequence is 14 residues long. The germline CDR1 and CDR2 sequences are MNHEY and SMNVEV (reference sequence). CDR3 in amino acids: CASSLWGMNSPLHF. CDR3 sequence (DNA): TGTGCCAGCAGTTTATGGGGCATGAATTCACCCCTCCACTTT.